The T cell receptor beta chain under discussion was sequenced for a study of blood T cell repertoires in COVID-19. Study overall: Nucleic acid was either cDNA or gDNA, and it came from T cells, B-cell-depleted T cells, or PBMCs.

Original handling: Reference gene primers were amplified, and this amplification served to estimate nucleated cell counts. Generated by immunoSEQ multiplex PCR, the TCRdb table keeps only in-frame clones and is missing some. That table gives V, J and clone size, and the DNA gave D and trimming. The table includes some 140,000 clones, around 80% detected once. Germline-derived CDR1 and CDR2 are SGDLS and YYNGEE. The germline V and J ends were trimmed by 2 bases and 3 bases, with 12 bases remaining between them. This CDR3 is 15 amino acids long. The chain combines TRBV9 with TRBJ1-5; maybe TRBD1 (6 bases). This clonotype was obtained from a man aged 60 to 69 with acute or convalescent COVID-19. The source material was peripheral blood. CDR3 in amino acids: CASSVDRDNNQPQHF. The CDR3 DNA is TGTGCCAGCAGCGTGGACCGGGACAACAATCAGCCCCAGCATTTT.